This TCR beta chain was recovered during a study of T-cell memory formation after mild COVID-19. Whole-study context: Across donors, TCR clusters were largely donor specific.

In the case of this clonotype: The antigen remains undetermined.

Germline CDR1 and CDR2: SGDLS and YYNGEE. This CDR3 comprises 12 residues. J was trimmed by 5 bases and V by 6 bases; bases with no gene match: 1. TCRdb fed the 5' RACE reads into MiXCR, producing one record per CDR3 protein. The table includes some 410,000 distinct CDR3 sequences, more than 20% detected once. Overall study findings and caveats: Balance between CD4 and CD8 was seen in clones contracting day 15 to 85, and a CD4+ lean was seen in later expanders. Pre-infection memory held some responding clones, suggesting pre-existing cross-reactive T cells responded. Shrinking CD4+ clones resided mostly in CM and EM, and CD8+ ones in EMRA.

The sequence derives from an adult woman who had mild COVID-19 (a few samples of this study predate the infection). Cell type and time point are not known. The sequencing input was PBMCs or a T cell subset sorted from them (not recorded which). The V gene is TRBV9, the J gene TRBJ2-2, with 7 positions matching TRBD1. The CDR3 DNA reads TGTGCCAGCAACAGGGGAACCGGGGAGCTGTTTTTT. Protein sequence: CASNRGTGELFF. Complete variable domain (other parts from reference TRBV9 and TRBJ2-2): DSGVTQTPKHLITATGQRVTLRCSPRSGDLSVYWYQQSLDQGLQFLIQYYNGEERAKGNILERFSAQQFPDLHSELNLSSLELGDSALYFCASNRGTGELFFGEGSRLTVL.